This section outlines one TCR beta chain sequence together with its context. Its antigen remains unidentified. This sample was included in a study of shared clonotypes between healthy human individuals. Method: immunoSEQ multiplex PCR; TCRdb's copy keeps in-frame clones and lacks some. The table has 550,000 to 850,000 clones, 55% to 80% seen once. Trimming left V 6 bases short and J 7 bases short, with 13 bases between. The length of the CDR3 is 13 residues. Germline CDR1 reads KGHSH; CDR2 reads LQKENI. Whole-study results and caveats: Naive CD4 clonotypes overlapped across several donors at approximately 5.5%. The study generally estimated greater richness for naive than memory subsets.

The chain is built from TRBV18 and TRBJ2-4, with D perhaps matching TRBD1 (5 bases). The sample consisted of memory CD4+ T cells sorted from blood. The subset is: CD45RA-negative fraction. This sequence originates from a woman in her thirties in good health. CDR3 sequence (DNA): TGTGCCAGCTCCCCAGGGCTCGAGAACATTCAGTACTTC. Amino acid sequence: CASSPGLENIQYF. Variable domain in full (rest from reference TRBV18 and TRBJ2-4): NAGVMQNPRHLVRRRGQEARLRCSPMKGHSHVYWYRQLPEEGLKFMVYLQKENIIDESGMPKERFSAEFPKEGPSILRIQQVVRGDSAAYFCASSPGLENIQYFGAGTRLSVL.